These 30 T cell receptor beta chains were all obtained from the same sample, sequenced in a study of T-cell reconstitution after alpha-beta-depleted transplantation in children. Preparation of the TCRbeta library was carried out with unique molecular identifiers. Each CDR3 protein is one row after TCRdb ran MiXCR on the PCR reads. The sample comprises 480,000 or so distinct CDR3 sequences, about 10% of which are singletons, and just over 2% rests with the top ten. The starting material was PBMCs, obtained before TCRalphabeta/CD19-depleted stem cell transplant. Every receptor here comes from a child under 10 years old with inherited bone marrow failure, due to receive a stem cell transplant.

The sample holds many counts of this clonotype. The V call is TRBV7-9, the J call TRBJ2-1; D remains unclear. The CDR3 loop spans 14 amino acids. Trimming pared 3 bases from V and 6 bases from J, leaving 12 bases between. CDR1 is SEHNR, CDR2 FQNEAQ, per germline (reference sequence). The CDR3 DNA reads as TGTGCCAGCAGCTTTTCTCTCCTTGGCAATGAGCAGTTCTTC. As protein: CASSFSLLGNEQFF.

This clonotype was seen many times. The CDR3 nucleotides read TGCGCCAGCAGGGAAAGAGTGTACACCGGGGAGCTGTTTTTT. This gives the protein CASRERVYTGELFF. The rearrangement uses TRBV10-2 and TRBJ2-2; the D is unclear. The germline gives CDR1 WSHSY, CDR2 SAAADI. This CDR3 contains 14 residues. V was trimmed by 6 bases and J by 3 bases, leaving 11 bases between them.

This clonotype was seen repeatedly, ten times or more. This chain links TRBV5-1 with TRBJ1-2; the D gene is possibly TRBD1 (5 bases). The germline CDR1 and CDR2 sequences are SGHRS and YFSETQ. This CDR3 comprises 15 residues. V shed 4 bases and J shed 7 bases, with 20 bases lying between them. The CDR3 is CASSGGLEGVGGYTF. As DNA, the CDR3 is TGCGCCAGCAGCGGGGGTTTAGAAGGGGTCGGTGGCTACACCTTC.

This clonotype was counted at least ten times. The CDR3 sequence is CASSSPGLTYQPQHF. CDR3 in DNA: TGTGCCAGCAGTTCCCCGGGCCTAACCTATCAGCCCCAGCATTTT. The rearrangement uses TRBV28 and TRBJ1-5, with D hard to call. V lost 4 bases and J lost 5, with 15 bases in between. The CDR3 consists of 15 residues. Germline V gives CDR1 MDHEN, CDR2 SYDVKM.

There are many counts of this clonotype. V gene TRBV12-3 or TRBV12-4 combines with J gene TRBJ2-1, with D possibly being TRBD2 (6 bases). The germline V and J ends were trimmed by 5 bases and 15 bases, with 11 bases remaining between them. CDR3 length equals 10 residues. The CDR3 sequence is CASSRERLFF. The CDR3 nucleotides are TGTGCCAGCAGTCGGGAGCGTCTGTTCTTC.

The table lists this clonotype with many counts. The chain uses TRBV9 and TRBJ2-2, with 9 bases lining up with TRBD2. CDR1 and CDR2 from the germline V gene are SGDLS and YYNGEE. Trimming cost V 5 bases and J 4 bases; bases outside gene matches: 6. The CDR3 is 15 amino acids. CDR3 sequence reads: CASRLLAGRTGELFF. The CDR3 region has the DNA TGTGCCAGCAGGCTACTAGCGGGTCGCACCGGGGAGCTGTTTTTT.

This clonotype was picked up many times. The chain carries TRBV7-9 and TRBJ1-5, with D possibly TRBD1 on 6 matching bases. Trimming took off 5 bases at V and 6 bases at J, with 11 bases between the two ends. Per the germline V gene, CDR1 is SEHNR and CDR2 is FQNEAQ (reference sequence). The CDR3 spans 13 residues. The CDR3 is CASSAGGAQPQHF. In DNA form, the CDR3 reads TGTGCCAGCAGCGCTGGGGGCGCTCAGCCCCAGCATTTT.

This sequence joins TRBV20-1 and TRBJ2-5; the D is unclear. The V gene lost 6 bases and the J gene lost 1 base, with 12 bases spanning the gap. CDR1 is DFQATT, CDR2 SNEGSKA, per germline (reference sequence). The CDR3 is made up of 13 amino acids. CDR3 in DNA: TGCAGTGCAAGACACGGCCCCCAAGAGACCCAGTACTTC. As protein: CSARHGPQETQYF.

The CDR3, as DNA: TGTGCCAGCAGCTTCTTTGCGGGGTACGAGCAGTACTTC. This codes for CASSFFAGYEQYF. V and J are TRBV7-9 and TRBJ2-7; weak D call: TRBD2 (6 bases). CDR3 length: 13 amino acids. CDR1 is SEHNR and CDR2 is FQNEAQ in the germline V gene (reference sequence). Trimming shortened V by 3 bases and J by 4 bases, and 10 bases separated the two germline ends.

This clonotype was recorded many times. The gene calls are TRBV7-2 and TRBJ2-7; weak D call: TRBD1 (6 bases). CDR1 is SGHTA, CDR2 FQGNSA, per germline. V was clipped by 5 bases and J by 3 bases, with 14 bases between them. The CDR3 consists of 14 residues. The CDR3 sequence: CASSPRGANYEQYF. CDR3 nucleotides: TGTGCCAGCAGCCCCAGGGGAGCCAACTACGAGCAGTACTTC.

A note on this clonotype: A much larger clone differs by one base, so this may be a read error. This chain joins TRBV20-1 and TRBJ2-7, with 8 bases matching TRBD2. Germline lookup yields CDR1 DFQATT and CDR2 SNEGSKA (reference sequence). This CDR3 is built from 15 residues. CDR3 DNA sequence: TGCTGTGCTTCGGCCATGACTAGCGCTAACTACGAGCAGTACTTC. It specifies CCASAMTSANYEQYF.

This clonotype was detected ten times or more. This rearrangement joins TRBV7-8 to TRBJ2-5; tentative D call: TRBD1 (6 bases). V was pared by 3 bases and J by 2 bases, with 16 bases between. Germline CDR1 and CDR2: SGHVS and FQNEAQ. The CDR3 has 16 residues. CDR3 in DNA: TGTGCCAGCAGCTTTGCACAGGGTGGATTACAAGAGACCCAGTACTTC. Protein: CASSFAQGGLQETQYF.

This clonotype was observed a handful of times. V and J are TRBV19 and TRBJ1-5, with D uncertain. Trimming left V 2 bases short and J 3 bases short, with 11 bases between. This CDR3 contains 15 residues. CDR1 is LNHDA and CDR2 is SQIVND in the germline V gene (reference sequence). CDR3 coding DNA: TGTGCCAGTAGTATATTCGAGCAGGTCAATCAGCCCCAGCATTTT. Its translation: CASSIFEQVNQPQHF.

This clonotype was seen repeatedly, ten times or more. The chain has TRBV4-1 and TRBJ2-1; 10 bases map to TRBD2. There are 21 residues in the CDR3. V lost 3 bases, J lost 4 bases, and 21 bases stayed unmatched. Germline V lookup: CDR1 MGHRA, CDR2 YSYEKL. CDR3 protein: CASSQINNYEREGRFYNEQFF. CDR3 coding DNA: TGCGCCAGCAGCCAGATAAACAATTACGAGCGGGAGGGCCGATTTTACAATGAGCAGTTCTTC.

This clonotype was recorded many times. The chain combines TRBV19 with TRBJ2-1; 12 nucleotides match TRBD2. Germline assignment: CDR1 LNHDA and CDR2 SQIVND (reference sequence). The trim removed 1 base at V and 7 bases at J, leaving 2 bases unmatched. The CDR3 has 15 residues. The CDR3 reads CASSIGTSGVNEQFF. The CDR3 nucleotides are TGTGCCAGTAGTATAGGGACTAGCGGGGTTAATGAGCAGTTCTTC.

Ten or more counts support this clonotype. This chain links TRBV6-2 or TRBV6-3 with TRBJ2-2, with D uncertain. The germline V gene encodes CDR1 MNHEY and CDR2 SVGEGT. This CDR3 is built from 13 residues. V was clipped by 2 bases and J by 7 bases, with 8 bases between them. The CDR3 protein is CASSYGVRGELFF. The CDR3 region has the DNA TGTGCCAGCAGTTACGGGGTGCGCGGGGAGCTGTTTTTT.

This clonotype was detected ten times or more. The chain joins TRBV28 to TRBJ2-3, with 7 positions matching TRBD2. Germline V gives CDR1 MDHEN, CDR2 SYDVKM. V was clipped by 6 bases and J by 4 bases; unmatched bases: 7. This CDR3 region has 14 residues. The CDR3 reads CASRLTSAADTQYF. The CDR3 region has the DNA TGTGCCAGCAGGCTCACTAGCGCCGCAGATACGCAGTATTTT.

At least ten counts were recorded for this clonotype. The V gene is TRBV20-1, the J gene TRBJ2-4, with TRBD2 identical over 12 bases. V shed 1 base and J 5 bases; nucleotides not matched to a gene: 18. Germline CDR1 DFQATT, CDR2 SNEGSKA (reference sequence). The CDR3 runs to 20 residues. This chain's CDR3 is CSARVKPGLAGSYEENIQYF. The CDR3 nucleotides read TGCAGTGCTAGAGTGAAACCGGGACTAGCGGGCTCTTATGAGGAAAACATTCAGTACTTC.

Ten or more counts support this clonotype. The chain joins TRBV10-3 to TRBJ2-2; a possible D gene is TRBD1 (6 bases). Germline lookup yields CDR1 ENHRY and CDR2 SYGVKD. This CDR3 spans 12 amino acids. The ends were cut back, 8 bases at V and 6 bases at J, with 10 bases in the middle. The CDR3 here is CAIGAGAGELFF. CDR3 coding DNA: TGTGCCATCGGGGCAGGGGCCGGGGAGCTGTTTTTT.

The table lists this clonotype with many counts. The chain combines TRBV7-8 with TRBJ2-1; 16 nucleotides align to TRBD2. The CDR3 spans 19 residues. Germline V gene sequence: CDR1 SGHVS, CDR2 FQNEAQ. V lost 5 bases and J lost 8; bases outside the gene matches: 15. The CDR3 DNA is TGTGCCAGCAGCAAAAGGCGGGGGTTAGGGACTAGCGGGAGGGATGAGCAGTTCTTC. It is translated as CASSKRRGLGTSGRDEQFF.

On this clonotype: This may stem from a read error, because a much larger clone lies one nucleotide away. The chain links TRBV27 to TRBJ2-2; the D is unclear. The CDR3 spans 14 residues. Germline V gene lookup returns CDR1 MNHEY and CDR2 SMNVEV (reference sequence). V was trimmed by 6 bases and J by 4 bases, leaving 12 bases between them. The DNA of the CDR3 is TGTGCCAGCAGACTTGTAGCCTGCACCGGGGAGCTGTTTTTT. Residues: CASRLVACTGELFF.

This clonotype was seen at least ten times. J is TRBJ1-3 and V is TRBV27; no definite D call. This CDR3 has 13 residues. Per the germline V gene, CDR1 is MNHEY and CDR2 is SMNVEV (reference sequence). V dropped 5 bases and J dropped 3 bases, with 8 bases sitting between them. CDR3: CASSPIFGNTIYF. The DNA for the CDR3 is TGTGCCAGCAGTCCAATATTTGGAAACACCATATATTTT.

The CDR3 sequence: CASCLGLAGRGYQETQYF. CDR3 DNA sequence: TGTGCCAGCTGTTTAGGTCTAGCGGGAAGGGGGTACCAAGAGACCCAGTACTTC. The rearrangement links TRBV2 to TRBJ2-5; 9 bases fit TRBD2. The J segment lost 0 bases and the V segment lost 8 bases, leaving 16 bases of the junction unmatched. This CDR3 spans 18 amino acids. In germline, CDR1 is SNHLY, CDR2 FYNNEI.

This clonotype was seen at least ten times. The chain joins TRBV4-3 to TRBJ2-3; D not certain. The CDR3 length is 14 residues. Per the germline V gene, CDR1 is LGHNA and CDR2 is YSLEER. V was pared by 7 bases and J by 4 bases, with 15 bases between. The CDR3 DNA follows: TGCGCCAGCACCCTGAACCTGGGCGCAGATACGCAGTATTTT. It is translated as CASTLNLGADTQYF.

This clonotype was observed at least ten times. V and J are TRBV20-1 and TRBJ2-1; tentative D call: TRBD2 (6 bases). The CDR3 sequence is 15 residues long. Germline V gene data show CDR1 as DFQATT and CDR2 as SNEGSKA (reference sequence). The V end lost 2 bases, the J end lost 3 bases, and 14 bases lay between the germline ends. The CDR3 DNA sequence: TGCAGTGCTAGACAGGTACTAGCCGGCTACAATGAGCAGTTCTTC. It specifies CSARQVLAGYNEQFF.

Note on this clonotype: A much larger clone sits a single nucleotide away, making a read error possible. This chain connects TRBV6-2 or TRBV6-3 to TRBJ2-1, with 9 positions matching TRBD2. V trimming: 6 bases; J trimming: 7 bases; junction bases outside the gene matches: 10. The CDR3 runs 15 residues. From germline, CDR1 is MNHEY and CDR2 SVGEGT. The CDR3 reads CASRYHHLAGNEQFF. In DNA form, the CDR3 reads TGTGCCAGCAGATACCACCACCTAGCGGGGAATGAGCAGTTCTTC.

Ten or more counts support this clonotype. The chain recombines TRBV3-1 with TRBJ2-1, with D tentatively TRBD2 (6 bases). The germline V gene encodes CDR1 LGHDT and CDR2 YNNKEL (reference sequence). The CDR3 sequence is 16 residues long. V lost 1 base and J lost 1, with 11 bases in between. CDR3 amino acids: CASSQVGGVSYNEQFF. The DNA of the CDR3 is TGTGCCAGCAGCCAAGTCGGCGGGGTTTCCTACAATGAGCAGTTCTTC.

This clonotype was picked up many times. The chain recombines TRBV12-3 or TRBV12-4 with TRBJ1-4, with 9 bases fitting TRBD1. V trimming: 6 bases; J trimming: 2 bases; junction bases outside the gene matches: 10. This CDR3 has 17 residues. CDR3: CASRSDRGATTNEKLFF. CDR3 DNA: TGTGCCAGCAGGTCGGACAGGGGCGCGACCACTAATGAAAAACTGTTTTTT.

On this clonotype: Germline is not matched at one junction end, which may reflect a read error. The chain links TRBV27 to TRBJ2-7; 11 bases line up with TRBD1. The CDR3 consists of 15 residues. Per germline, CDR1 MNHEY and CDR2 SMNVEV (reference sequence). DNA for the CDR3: TGTGCCAGCGGTTTTGTAGGGACAGGGGGTTACGAGCAGTACTTC. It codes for CASGFVGTGGYEQYF.

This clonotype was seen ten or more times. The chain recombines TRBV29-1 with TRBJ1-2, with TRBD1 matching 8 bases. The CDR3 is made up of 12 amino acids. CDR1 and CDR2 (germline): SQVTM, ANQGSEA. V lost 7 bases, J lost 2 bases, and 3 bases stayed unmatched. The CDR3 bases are TGCAGCGCCCGACAGGGGAACTATGGCTACACCTTC. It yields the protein CSARQGNYGYTF.